This entry concerns a single T cell receptor (beta chain). Its antigen remains unidentified. This record belongs to a study of T cell responses to AZD1222 COVID-19 vaccine. Study-level points and caveats: Possibly, clonal diversity was underestimated; donors were largely white British and included more females. There were repertoire samples only from the period after the peak T cell response. Variant regions that are unmutated are reportedly the target of nearly half of spike-specific TCRs.

Measured with immunoSEQ multiplex PCR; TCRdb has only the in-frame clones, and not every one. Here the sample spans 70,000 or so clones, about nine tenths being singletons. Trimming removed 4 bases at V and 2 bases at J, with 11 bases between. Germline lookup yields CDR1 MDHEN and CDR2 SYDVKM. The CDR3 has 15 residues. This TCR derives from an adult in good health. The V gene is TRBV28, the J gene TRBJ1-4; a possible D gene is TRBD1 (5 bases). This specimen consisted of peripheral blood, obtained on day 0 of AZD1222 vaccination. The CDR3 loop reads CASSSPGTTNEKLFF. The DNA of the CDR3 is TGTGCCAGCAGTTCCCCAGGGACCACTAATGAAAAACTGTTTTTT.